This T cell receptor beta chain was profiled in a study of T-cell reconstitution after alpha-beta-depleted transplantation in children. This CDR3 contains 17 residues. V trimming: 5 bases; J trimming: 7 bases; junction bases outside the gene matches: 15. Per germline, CDR1 KGHDR and CDR2 SFDVKD. Using unique molecular identifiers, the investigators prepared the TCRbeta library. MiXCR was run by TCRdb on the PCR reads, yielding one entry per CDR3 protein. The table has about 580,000 distinct CDR3 sequences, under 30% seen once. Regarding the study as a whole: Reported findings indicate that, about two months after transplant, alpha-beta T cells came from several hundred expanded clones, which were derived from non-depleted graft cells. Among T cells one year after transplant, newly produced cells accounted for most counts and diversity.

Note on this clonotype: Its antigen is as yet unknown.

Specimen: PBMCs, mostly from graft donor cells, collected 360 days after TCRalphabeta/CD19-depleted stem cell transplant. The sequence came from a boy under three years old who had a stem cell transplant for acute myeloid leukemia, so the T cells may come from the graft donor. V and J are TRBV24-1 and TRBJ2-1, with 8 bases identical to TRBD2. Here the CDR3 reads CATSGGFSRGERNEQFF. CDR3 DNA: TGTGCCACCAGTGGGGGCTTTTCGCGGGGGGAGAGGAATGAGCAGTTCTTC.